A selection of T cell receptor beta chains follows, all from one sample in a study of blood T cell repertoires in COVID-19. Sequencing used immunoSEQ multiplex PCR; TCRdb keeps in-frame clones, though not all of them. The table has some 200,000 clones, around 87% seen once. The source material was PBMCs or T cells enriched from blood (not recorded which). The receptor set was obtained from a woman in her late teens or twenties in a cohort exposed to, infected with or recovered from COVID-19 (not recorded which). Both conserved end residues are part of each CDR3. The order of the fields is D gene, clone size, V gene, J gene, CDR3 DNA, CDR3 protein. The D gene is left open where the match is weak. For some rows the clone size is stated as once, few or many, or as a class when expanded; others skip it.

D gene: TRBD1; clone size: -; V gene: TRBV24-1; J gene: TRBJ1-2; CDR3 DNA: TGTGCCACCAGTGATTCGGGACAGGGGCGTCCTGGCTACACCTTC; CDR3 protein: CATSDSGQGRPGYTF
D gene: -; clone size: -; V gene: TRBV4-1; J gene: TRBJ2-2; CDR3 DNA: TGCGCCAGCAGCCAAGACCCAGGGACCGGGGAGCTGTTTTTT; CDR3 protein: CASSQDPGTGELFF
D gene: TRBD1; clone size: -; V gene: TRBV9; J gene: TRBJ2-7; CDR3 DNA: TGTGCCAGCAGCGTAGGGGGACAGGGGGCCTACGAGCAGTACTTC; CDR3 protein: CASSVGGQGAYEQYF
D gene: -; clone size: -; V gene: TRBV19; J gene: TRBJ2-1; CDR3 DNA: TGTGCCAGTAGTGCGACTACCAGCTCCTACAATGAGCAGTTCTTC; CDR3 protein: CASSATTSSYNEQFF
D gene: -; clone size: -; V gene: TRBV11-2; J gene: TRBJ1-1; CDR3 DNA: TGTGCCAGCAGTTTGACAGAAGACACTGAAGCTTTCTTT; CDR3 protein: CASSLTEDTEAFF
D gene: TRBD2; clone size: -; V gene: TRBV19; J gene: TRBJ2-1; CDR3 DNA: TGTGCCAGTAGTATCACTAGCGGGGGCTCCTACAATGAGCAGTTCTTC; CDR3 protein: CASSITSGGSYNEQFF
D gene: TRBD1; clone size: -; V gene: TRBV5-1; J gene: TRBJ2-5; CDR3 DNA: TGCGCCAGCAGCTTGGGGGACAGAGGACGGGAGACCCAGTACTTC; CDR3 protein: CASSLGDRGRETQYF
D gene: TRBD1; clone size: -; V gene: TRBV11-3; J gene: TRBJ1-1; CDR3 DNA: TGTGCCAGCAGCTCAGCAGGGGGCTGGAGCACTGAAGCTTTCTTT; CDR3 protein: CASSSAGGWSTEAFF
D gene: TRBD1; clone size: -; V gene: TRBV16; J gene: TRBJ1-1; CDR3 DNA: TGTGCCAGCAGCCGACAGGGTAACACTGAAGCTTTCTTT; CDR3 protein: CASSRQGNTEAFF
D gene: TRBD1; clone size: -; V gene: TRBV5-4; J gene: TRBJ2-4; CDR3 DNA: TGTGCCAGCAGCCAGTGGGGACAGGGACGCGTGGTAGCCAAAAACATTCAGTACTTC; CDR3 protein: CASSQWGQGRVVAKNIQYF
D gene: TRBD1; clone size: once; V gene: TRBV7-2; J gene: TRBJ1-5; CDR3 DNA: TGTGCCAGCAGCTTGAGCGGGACAGGGGTGGGTCAGCCCCAGCATTTT; CDR3 protein: CASSLSGTGVGQPQHF
D gene: -; clone size: -; V gene: TRBV7-9; J gene: TRBJ1-1; CDR3 DNA: TGTGCCAGCGTGGGTGTGGGAGGCACTGAAGCTTTCTTT; CDR3 protein: CASVGVGGTEAFF
D gene: -; clone size: -; V gene: TRBV5-1; J gene: TRBJ2-1; CDR3 DNA: TGCGCCAGCAGCTTGGAGGGGGAGGGTGAGCAGTTCTTC; CDR3 protein: CASSLEGEGEQFF
D gene: -; clone size: -; V gene: TRBV5-1; J gene: TRBJ2-2; CDR3 DNA: TGCGCCAGCAGCTGGAGGGGGCGGGAGAACACCGGGGAGCTGTTTTTT; CDR3 protein: CASSWRGRENTGELFF
D gene: -; clone size: -; V gene: TRBV5-8; J gene: TRBJ2-3; CDR3 DNA: TGTGCCAGCAGCCTGAGGGCAGATACGCAGTATTTT; CDR3 protein: CASSLRADTQYF
D gene: TRBD1; clone size: -; V gene: TRBV11-2; J gene: TRBJ1-1; CDR3 DNA: TGTGCCAGCAGCTCAGGACAGGGCGAGAACACTGAAGCTTTCTTT; CDR3 protein: CASSSGQGENTEAFF
D gene: -; clone size: -; V gene: TRBV12-2; J gene: TRBJ1-5; CDR3 DNA: TGTGCAAGTCGTTTTTCGGGGACAGGGGGCTCCAAGCCCCAGCATTTT; CDR3 protein: CASRFSGTGGSKPQHF
D gene: TRBD1; clone size: -; V gene: TRBV6-5; J gene: TRBJ2-7; CDR3 DNA: TGTGCCAGCAGTTACCCTCGGACAGGGGACTACGAGCAGTACTTC; CDR3 protein: CASSYPRTGDYEQYF
D gene: TRBD1; clone size: -; V gene: TRBV5-4; J gene: TRBJ1-1; CDR3 DNA: TGTGCCAGCAGCCCGGGAGCAGGGGGCCACACTGAAGCTTTCTTT; CDR3 protein: CASSPGAGGHTEAFF
D gene: TRBD1; clone size: -; V gene: TRBV7-9; J gene: TRBJ1-6; CDR3 DNA: TGTGCCAGCAGCACACAGGGGGGATCCTATAATTCACCCCTCCACTTT; CDR3 protein: CASSTQGGSYNSPLHF
D gene: TRBD2; clone size: -; V gene: TRBV5-6; J gene: TRBJ2-7; CDR3 DNA: TGTGCCAGCAGCTACGACACCGAGCGGGAGTGGTCCTACGAGCAGTACTTC; CDR3 protein: CASSYDTEREWSYEQYF
D gene: -; clone size: -; V gene: TRBV29-1; J gene: TRBJ2-5; CDR3 DNA: TGCAGCGTTGAAGGGGGTGCGGGCTTCGAGACCCAGTACTTC; CDR3 protein: CSVEGGAGFETQYF
D gene: TRBD1; clone size: -; V gene: TRBV6-5; J gene: TRBJ1-5; CDR3 DNA: TGTGCCAGCAGTTGGACAGGGGCTCTGAATCAGCCCCAGCATTTT; CDR3 protein: CASSWTGALNQPQHF
D gene: TRBD1; clone size: -; V gene: TRBV19; J gene: TRBJ1-5; CDR3 DNA: TGTGCCACCCGGGACAGCATCAATCAGCCCCAGCATTTT; CDR3 protein: CATRDSINQPQHF
D gene: -; clone size: -; V gene: TRBV27; J gene: TRBJ1-4; CDR3 DNA: TGTGCCAGCAGTTTATCGTGGAGGACTAATGAAAAACTGTTTTTT; CDR3 protein: CASSLSWRTNEKLFF